This is a list of T cell receptor beta chains from one sample in a study of CD8 T cells in Susac syndrome. TCRdb redid the calling of the immunoSEQ multiplex PCR reads with MiXCR, one entry per CDR3 protein. The data hold 50,000 or so distinct CDR3 sequences, with just over 90% observed a single time. Input material: CD8+ T cells from PBMCs. The receptors were sampled from a human donor with multiple sclerosis. Both conserved end residues are part of each CDR3. A D gene is named only where the DNA matches it firmly. Expanded clones get a size class; other rows say once, few or many, or leave the size out.

J	size	D	length	V	CDR3	DNA
TRBJ1-5	NA	NA	12	TRBV9	CASGGGGQPQHF	TGTGCCAGCGGGGGGGGCGGGCAGCCCCAGCATTTT
TRBJ1-2	NA	TRBD1	18	TRBV10-2	CASSEPPFGDRRHYGYTF	TGCGCCAGCAGTGAGCCTCCCTTTGGGGACAGGAGACACTATGGCTACACCTTC
TRBJ2-7	NA	NA	15	TRBV6-1	CASSLVTVLSYEQYF	TGTGCCAGCAGTCTGGTTACGGTTCTCTCCTACGAGCAGTACTTC
TRBJ1-1	NA	NA	12	TRBV6-1	CASKWVNTEAFF	TGTGCCAGCAAATGGGTCAACACTGAAGCTTTCTTT
TRBJ1-2	NA	TRBD1	14	TRBV4-1	CASSYRGGNYGYTF	TGCGCCAGCAGCTACAGGGGAGGGAACTATGGCTACACCTTC
TRBJ2-2	NA	NA	17	TRBV20-1	CSARVLRDTAPTGELFF	TGCAGTGCTAGAGTCCTCCGGGACACAGCGCCCACCGGGGAGCTGTTTTTT
TRBJ1-6	NA	TRBD1	14	TRBV28	CASSFDRGNSPLHF	TGTGCCAGCAGTTTTGACAGGGGTAATTCACCCCTCCACTTT
TRBJ1-6	NA	TRBD1	14	TRBV19	CASSIWTGNSPLHF	TGTGCCAGTAGTATATGGACAGGGAATTCACCCCTCCACTTT
TRBJ2-5	NA	NA	17	TRBV6-1	CASSRLTGGEVQETQYF	TGTGCCAGCAGTCGCCTGACCGGCGGGGAAGTACAAGAGACCCAGTACTTC
TRBJ1-3	NA	NA	15	TRBV4-3	CASSQAAISGNTIYF	TGCGCCAGCAGCCAAGCGGCAATCTCTGGAAACACCATATATTTT
TRBJ1-2	NA	NA	12	TRBV7-9	CASSQGLRGYTF	TGTGCCAGCAGCCAGGGACTTCGCGGCTACACCTTC
TRBJ2-7	NA	NA	14	TRBV7-6	CASSLNGIRDEQYF	TGTGCCAGCAGCTTAAACGGGATTCGGGACGAGCAGTACTTC
TRBJ2-7	NA	NA	14	TRBV14	CASSQDWQTYEQYF	TGTGCCAGCAGCCAAGATTGGCAGACCTACGAGCAGTACTTC
TRBJ1-6	NA	NA	13	TRBV6-5	CASSLAENSPLHF	TGTGCCAGCAGTCTAGCAGAAAATTCACCCCTCCACTTT
TRBJ1-6	NA	TRBD1	15	TRBV6-5	CASSFVHTDRAPLHF	TGTGCCAGCAGTTTTGTACACACCGACAGGGCACCCCTCCACTTT
TRBJ1-3	once	NA	13	TRBV3-1	CASSHGEENTIYF	TGTGCCAGCAGCCATGGAGAGGAAAACACCATATATTTT
TRBJ1-2	NA	NA	14	TRBV9	CASSTRDGDYGYTF	TGTGCCAGCAGCACCCGGGACGGAGACTATGGCTACACCTTC
TRBJ1-2	NA	NA	10	TRBV27	CASSMYGYTF	TGTGCCAGCAGTATGTATGGCTACACCTTC
TRBJ2-3	NA	NA	12	TRBV3-1	CASSHSTDTQYF	TGTGCCAGCAGCCATAGCACAGATACGCAGTATTTT
TRBJ1-2	NA	NA	14	TRBV4-2	CASSQDSPLDGYTF	TGTGCCAGCAGCCAAGATTCCCCCCTCGACGGCTACACCTTC
TRBJ1-1	NA	NA	14	TRBV30	CAWSPNTGNTEAFF	TGTGCCTGGAGTCCTAATACAGGGAACACTGAAGCTTTCTTT
TRBJ2-5	NA	TRBD1	16	TRBV4-3	CASSQDSNRGQETQYF	TGCGCCAGCAGCCAAGATTCGAACAGGGGCCAAGAGACCCAGTACTTC
TRBJ2-4	few	NA	11	TRBV4-1	CASSLGLVQYF	TGCGCCAGCAGCCTCGGACTGGTTCAGTACTTC
TRBJ1-5	NA	NA	18	TRBV6-2/TRBV6-3	CASSLGTGEYLGNQPQHF	TGTGCCAGCAGTTTAGGGACGGGGGAATATCTTGGCAATCAGCCCCAGCATTTT
TRBJ2-2	NA	TRBD2	16	TRBV3-1	CASSPRTSGGAGELFF	TGTGCCAGCAGCCCACGGACTAGCGGGGGTGCCGGGGAGCTGTTTTTT
TRBJ1-1	NA	NA	14	TRBV9	CASSVQEDFTEAFF	TGTGCCAGCAGCGTCCAGGAGGATTTCACTGAAGCTTTCTTT
TRBJ1-1	NA	NA	13	TRBV19	CASSIRGFTEAFF	TGTGCCAGTAGTATACGTGGGTTCACTGAAGCTTTCTTT
TRBJ1-2	NA	NA	13	TRBV5-4	CASSLSDSYGYTF	TGTGCCAGCAGCCTGTCAGACAGCTATGGCTACACCTTC
TRBJ2-1	NA	NA	15	TRBV6-5	CASSYRWGARGEQFF	TGTGCCAGCAGTTACAGATGGGGGGCCCGGGGTGAGCAGTTCTTC
TRBJ2-1	NA	NA	15	TRBV29-1	CSVEDLSAAYNEQFF	TGCAGCGTTGAAGATCTTTCGGCGGCTTACAATGAGCAGTTCTTC
TRBJ1-2	NA	TRBD1	17	TRBV28	CATKAGGAFTTNYGYTF	TGTGCCACCAAAGCAGGGGGCGCCTTCACAACTAACTATGGCTACACCTTC
TRBJ2-2	NA	NA	14	TRBV5-4	CASSTAGDTGELFF	TGTGCCAGCAGCACAGCAGGCGACACCGGGGAGCTGTTTTTT
TRBJ2-1	NA	NA	14	TRBV20-1	CSARRLDTYNEQFF	TGCAGTGCTAGGCGACTGGATACCTACAATGAGCAGTTCTTC
TRBJ2-7	once	NA	12	TRBV25-1	CASGAGAYEQYF	TGTGCCAGCGGGGCCGGCGCCTACGAGCAGTACTTC
TRBJ2-7	NA	TRBD2	11	TRBV6-5	CASGTSIEQYF	TGTGCCAGCGGGACTAGCATCGAGCAGTACTTC
TRBJ1-2	NA	TRBD1	15	TRBV11-2	CASSLDPATGHGYTF	TGTGCCAGCAGCTTAGATCCTGCGACAGGGCATGGCTACACCTTC
TRBJ2-7	NA	TRBD1	16	TRBV19	CASSPGGTGLIYEQYF	TGTGCCAGTAGTCCTGGCGGGACAGGGTTGATCTACGAGCAGTACTTC
TRBJ1-2	NA	NA	15	TRBV2	CASSYQGRANYGYTF	TGTGCCAGCTCCTACCAGGGGAGGGCTAACTATGGCTACACCTTC
TRBJ1-4	NA	NA	18	TRBV6-5	CASSYSLGDTPTNEKLFF	TGTGCCAGCAGTTACTCGCTCGGGGACACTCCAACTAATGAAAAACTGTTTTTT
TRBJ2-1	NA	NA	15	TRBV7-9	CASSLGSPTYNEQFF	TGTGCCAGCAGCCTTGGCAGCCCCACCTACAATGAGCAGTTCTTC
TRBJ1-1	NA	NA	11	TRBV13	CASSLDTEAFF	TGTGCCAGCAGCTTGGACACTGAAGCTTTCTTT
TRBJ1-2	NA	NA	15	TRBV4-3	CASSQPDRANYGYTF	TGCGCCAGCAGCCAACCGGACAGAGCTAACTATGGCTACACCTTC
TRBJ2-1	NA	NA	12	TRBV7-9	CASSYQAHEQFF	TGTGCCAGCAGCTACCAGGCCCATGAGCAGTTCTTC
TRBJ2-2	NA	NA	13	TRBV11-2	CASSLGFTGELFF	TGTGCCAGCAGCTTAGGGTTTACCGGGGAGCTGTTTTTT
TRBJ2-2	NA	NA	14	TRBV11-1	CASSLREFTGELFF	TGTGCCAGCAGCCTCCGGGAGTTCACCGGGGAGCTGTTTTTT
TRBJ2-3	NA	NA	15	TRBV4-3	CASSQDGPGRTTQYF	TGCGCCAGCAGCCAAGATGGTCCTGGACGAACTACGCAGTATTTT
TRBJ1-2	NA	TRBD1	15	TRBV6-5	CASSHRQGSYYGYTF	TGTGCCAGCAGTCATCGACAGGGGTCCTACTATGGCTACACCTTC
TRBJ2-1	NA	TRBD2	16	TRBV9	CASSVGGLAGGNEQFF	TGTGCCAGCAGCGTAGGGGGACTAGCGGGCGGCAATGAGCAGTTCTTC
TRBJ2-3	NA	TRBD2	16	TRBV6-2/TRBV6-3	CASGLLQAGGTDTQYF	TGTGCCAGCGGGCTTCTGCAAGCGGGGGGCACAGATACGCAGTATTTT
TRBJ2-1	NA	NA	15	TRBV7-3	CASSPSPSSYNEQFF	TGTGCCAGCAGCCCCTCACCGAGCTCCTACAATGAGCAGTTCTTC